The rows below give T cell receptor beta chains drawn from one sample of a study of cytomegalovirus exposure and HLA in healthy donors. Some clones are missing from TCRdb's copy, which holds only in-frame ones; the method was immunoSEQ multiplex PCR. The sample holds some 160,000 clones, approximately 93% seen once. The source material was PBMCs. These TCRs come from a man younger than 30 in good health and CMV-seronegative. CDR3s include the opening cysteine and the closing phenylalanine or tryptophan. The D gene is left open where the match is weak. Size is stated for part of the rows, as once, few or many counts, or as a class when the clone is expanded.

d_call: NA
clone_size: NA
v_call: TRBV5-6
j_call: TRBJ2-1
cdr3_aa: CASSLDFGGGEQFF
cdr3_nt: TGTGCCAGCAGCTTGGATTTTGGAGGAGGTGAGCAGTTCTTC

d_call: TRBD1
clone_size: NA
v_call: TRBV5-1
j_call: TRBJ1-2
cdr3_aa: CASSLGQGAYGYTF
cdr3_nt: TGCGCCAGCAGCTTGGGACAGGGGGCCTATGGCTACACCTTC

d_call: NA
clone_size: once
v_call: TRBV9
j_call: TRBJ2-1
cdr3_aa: CASSVLVANNEQFF
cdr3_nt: TGTGCCAGCAGCGTTCTAGTGGCGAATAATGAGCAGTTCTTC

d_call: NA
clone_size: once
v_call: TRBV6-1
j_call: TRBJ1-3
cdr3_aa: CASTQVGRGGNTIYF
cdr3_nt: TGTGCCAGCACCCAAGTGGGACGGGGGGGAAACACCATATATTTT

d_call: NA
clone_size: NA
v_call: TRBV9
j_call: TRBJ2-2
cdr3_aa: CASSEGNTYTGELFF
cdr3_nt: TGTGCCAGCAGCGAGGGGAACACTTACACCGGGGAGCTGTTTTTT

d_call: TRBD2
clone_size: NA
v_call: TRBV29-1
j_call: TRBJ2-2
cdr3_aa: CSVGTSGFMNTGELFF
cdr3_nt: TGCAGCGTGGGGACTAGCGGTTTTATGAACACCGGGGAGCTGTTTTTT

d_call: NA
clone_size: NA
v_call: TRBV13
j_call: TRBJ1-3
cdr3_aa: CASSSGQNTIYF
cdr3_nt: TGTGCCAGCAGCTCTGGACAAAACACCATATATTTT

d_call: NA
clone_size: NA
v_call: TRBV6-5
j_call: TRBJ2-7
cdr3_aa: CASSYSQGGVYEQYF
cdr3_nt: TGTGCCAGCAGTTACTCGCAGGGGGGCGTCTACGAGCAGTACTTC

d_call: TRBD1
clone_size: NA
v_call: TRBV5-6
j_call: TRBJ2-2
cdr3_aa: CASSGTGIAPNTGELFF
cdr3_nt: TGTGCCAGCAGCGGGACAGGGATTGCCCCGAACACCGGGGAGCTGTTTTTT

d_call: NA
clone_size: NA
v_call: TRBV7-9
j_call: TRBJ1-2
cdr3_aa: CASSLVVEEGYTF
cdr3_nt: TGTGCCAGCAGCTTAGTAGTTGAGGAGGGCTACACCTTC

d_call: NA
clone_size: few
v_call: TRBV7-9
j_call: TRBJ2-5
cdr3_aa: CASSPSETQYF
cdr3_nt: TGTGCCAGCAGCCCCTCAGAGACCCAGTACTTC

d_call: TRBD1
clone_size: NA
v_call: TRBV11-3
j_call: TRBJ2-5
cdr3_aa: CASSLRGTGEETQYF
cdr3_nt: TGTGCCAGCAGCTTACGTGGGACAGGGGAGGAGACCCAGTACTTC

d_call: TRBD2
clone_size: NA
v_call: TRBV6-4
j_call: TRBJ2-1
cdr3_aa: CASISGTSGSRLYNEQFF
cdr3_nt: TGTGCCAGCATCTCCGGGACTAGCGGGAGCCGGTTGTACAATGAGCAGTTCTTC

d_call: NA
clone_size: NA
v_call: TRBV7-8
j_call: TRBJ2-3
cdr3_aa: CASSLARGTDTQYF
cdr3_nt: TGTGCCAGCAGCTTAGCCCGAGGCACAGATACGCAGTATTTT

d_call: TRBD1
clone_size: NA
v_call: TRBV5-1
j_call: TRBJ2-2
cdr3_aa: CASSLRQGNTGELFF
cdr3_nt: TGCGCCAGCAGCTTACGACAGGGGAACACCGGGGAGCTGTTTTTT

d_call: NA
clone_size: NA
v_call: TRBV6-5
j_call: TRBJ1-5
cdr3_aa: CASRIRVYSNQPQHF
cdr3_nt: TGTGCCAGCAGGATCAGGGTCTATAGCAATCAGCCCCAGCATTTT

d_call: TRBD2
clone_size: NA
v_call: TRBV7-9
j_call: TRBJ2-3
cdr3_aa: CASSLVKLAGLITDTQYF
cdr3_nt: TGTGCCAGCAGCTTAGTAAAACTAGCGGGACTTATCACAGATACGCAGTATTTT

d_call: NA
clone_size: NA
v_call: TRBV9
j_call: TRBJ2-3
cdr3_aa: CASSSEGAGTDTQYF
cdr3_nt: TGTGCCAGCAGCTCGGAGGGGGCCGGCACAGATACGCAGTATTTT

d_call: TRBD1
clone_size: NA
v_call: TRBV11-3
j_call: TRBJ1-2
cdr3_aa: CASSLLQGNGYTF
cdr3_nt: TGTGCCAGCAGCTTATTACAGGGGAATGGCTACACCTTC

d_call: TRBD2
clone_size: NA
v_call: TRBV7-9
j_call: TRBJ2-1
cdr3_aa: CASRGWRGVYNEQFF
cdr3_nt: TGTGCCAGCAGAGGGTGGCGGGGGGTTTACAATGAGCAGTTCTTC

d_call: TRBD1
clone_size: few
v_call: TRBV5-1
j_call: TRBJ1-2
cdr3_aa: CASSLASAGQGGVYGYTF
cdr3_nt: TGCGCCAGCAGCTTGGCGTCCGCCGGACAGGGGGGAGTCTATGGCTACACCTTC

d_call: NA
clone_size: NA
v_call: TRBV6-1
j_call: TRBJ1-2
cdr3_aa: CASLPGPGTYGYTF
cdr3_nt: TGTGCCAGCCTACCTGGTCCGGGTACCTATGGCTACACCTTC

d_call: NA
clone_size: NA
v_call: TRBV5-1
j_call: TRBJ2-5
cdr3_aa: CASSLASAASETQYF
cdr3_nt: TGCGCCAGCAGCTTGGCCTCAGCGGCCTCGGAGACCCAGTACTTC

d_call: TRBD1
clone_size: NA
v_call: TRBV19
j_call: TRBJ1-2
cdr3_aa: CASSMGAGTAYGYTF
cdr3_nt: TGTGCCAGTAGTATGGGTGCCGGGACAGCATATGGCTACACCTTC

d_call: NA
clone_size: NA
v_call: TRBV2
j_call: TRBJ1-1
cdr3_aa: CASSYGPGEGTEAFF
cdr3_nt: TGTGCCAGCAGCTACGGACCCGGGGAGGGAACTGAAGCTTTCTTT

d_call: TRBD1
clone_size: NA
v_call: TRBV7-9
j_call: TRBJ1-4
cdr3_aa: CASSWTRTGSEKLFF
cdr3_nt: TGTGCCAGCAGCTGGACAAGGACAGGGTCAGAAAAACTGTTTTTT

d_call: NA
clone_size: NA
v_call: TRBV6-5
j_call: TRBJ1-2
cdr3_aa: CASSYSTVPLNYGYTF
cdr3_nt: TGTGCCAGCAGTTACTCTACGGTACCACTTAACTATGGCTACACCTTC